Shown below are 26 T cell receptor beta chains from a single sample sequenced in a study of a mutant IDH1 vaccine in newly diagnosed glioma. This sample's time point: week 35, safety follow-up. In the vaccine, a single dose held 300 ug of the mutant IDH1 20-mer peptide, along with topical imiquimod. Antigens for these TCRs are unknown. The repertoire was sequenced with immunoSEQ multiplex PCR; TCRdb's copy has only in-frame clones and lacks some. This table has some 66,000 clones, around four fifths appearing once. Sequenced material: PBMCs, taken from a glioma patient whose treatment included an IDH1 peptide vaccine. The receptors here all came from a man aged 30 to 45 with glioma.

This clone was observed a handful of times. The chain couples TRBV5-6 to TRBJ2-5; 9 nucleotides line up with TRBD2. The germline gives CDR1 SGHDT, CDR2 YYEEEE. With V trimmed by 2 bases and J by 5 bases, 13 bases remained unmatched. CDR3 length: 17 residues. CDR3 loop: CASSFSVGLAGQETQYF. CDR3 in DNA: TGTGCCAGCAGCTTCTCCGTGGGGCTAGCGGGGCAGGAGACCCAGTACTTC.

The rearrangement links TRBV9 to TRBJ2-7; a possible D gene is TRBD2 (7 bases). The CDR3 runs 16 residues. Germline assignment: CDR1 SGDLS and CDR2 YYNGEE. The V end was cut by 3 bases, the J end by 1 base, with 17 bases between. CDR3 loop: CASSATGTTASYEQYF. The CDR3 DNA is TGTGCCAGCAGCGCTACAGGGACTACCGCTTCCTACGAGCAGTACTTC.

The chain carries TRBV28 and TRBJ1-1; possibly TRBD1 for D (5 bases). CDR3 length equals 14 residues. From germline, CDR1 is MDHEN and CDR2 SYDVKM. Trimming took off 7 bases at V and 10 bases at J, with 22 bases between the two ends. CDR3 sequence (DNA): TGTGCCAGCAAGTTTAATAGCAGGGAGAGTCGAGCTTTCTTT. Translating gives CASKFNSRESRAFF.

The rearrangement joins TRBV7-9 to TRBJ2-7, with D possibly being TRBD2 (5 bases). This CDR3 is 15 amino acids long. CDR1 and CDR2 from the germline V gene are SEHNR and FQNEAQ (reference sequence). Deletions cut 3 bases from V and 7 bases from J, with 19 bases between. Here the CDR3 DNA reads TGTGCCAGCAGCTTCGTAGGTAGCGCGGGTGCGGAGCAGTACTTC. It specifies CASSFVGSAGAEQYF.

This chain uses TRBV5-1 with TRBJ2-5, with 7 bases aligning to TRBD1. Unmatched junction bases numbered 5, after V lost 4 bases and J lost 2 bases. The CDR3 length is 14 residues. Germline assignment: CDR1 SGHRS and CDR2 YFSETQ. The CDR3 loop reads CASSVGQLQETQYF. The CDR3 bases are TGCGCCAGCAGCGTGGGACAGCTACAAGAGACCCAGTACTTC.

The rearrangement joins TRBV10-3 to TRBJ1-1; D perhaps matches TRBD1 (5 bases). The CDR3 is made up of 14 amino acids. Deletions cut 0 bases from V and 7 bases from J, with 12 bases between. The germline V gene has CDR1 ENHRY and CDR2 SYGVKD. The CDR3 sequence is CAISESDLQGEAFF. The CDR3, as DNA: TGTGCCATCAGTGAGTCGGACCTGCAGGGTGAAGCTTTCTTT.

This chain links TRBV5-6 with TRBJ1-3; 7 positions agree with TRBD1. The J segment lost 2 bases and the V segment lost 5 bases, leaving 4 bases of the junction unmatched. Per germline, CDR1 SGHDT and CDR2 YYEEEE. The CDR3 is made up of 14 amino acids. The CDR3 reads CASRLTGTGNTIYF. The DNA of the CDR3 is TGTGCCAGCAGACTGACAGGGACTGGAAACACCATATATTTT. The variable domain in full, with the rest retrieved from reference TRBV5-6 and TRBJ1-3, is DAGVTQSPTHLIKTRGQQVTLRCSPKSGHDTVSWYQQALGQGPQFIFQYYEEEERQRGNFPDRFSGHQFPNYSSELNVNALLLGDSALYLCASRLTGTGNTIYFGEGSWLTVV.

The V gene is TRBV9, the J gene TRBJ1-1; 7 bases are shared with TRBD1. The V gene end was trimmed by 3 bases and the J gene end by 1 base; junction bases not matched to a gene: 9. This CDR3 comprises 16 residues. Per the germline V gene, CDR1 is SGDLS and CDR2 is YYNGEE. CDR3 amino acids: CASSDEGARGNTEAFF. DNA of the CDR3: TGTGCCAGCAGCGATGAGGGGGCGAGAGGGAACACTGAAGCTTTCTTT. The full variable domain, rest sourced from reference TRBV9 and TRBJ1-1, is DSGVTQTPKHLITATGQRVTLRCSPRSGDLSVYWYQQSLDQGLQFLIQYYNGEERAKGNILERFSAQQFPDLHSELNLSSLELGDSALYFCASSDEGARGNTEAFFGQGTRLTVV.

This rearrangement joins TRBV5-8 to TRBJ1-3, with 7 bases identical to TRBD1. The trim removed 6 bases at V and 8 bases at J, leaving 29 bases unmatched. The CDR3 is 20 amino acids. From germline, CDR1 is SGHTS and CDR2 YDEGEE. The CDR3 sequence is CASTSIRGRQGAVRPDTIYF. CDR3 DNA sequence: TGTGCCAGCACCTCCATAAGGGGTCGACAGGGCGCGGTGCGGCCGGACACCATATATTTT. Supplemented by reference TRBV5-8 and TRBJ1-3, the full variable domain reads EAGVTQSPTHLIKTRGQQATLRCSPISGHTSVYWYQQALGLGLQFLLWYDEGEERNRGNFPPRFSGRQFPNYSSELNVNALELEDSALYLCASTSIRGRQGAVRPDTIYFGEGSWLTVV.

The CDR3 sequence: CASSLTSGGAFYNEQFF. The CDR3, as DNA: TGTGCCAGCAGCCTGACTAGCGGGGGGGCCTTCTACAATGAGCAGTTCTTC. This sequence joins TRBV9 and TRBJ2-1; 14 nucleotides align to TRBD2. Germline CDR1 is SGDLS and CDR2 is YYNGEE. This CDR3 region has 17 residues. J lost 3 bases, V lost 4 bases, and 6 bases had no gene match.

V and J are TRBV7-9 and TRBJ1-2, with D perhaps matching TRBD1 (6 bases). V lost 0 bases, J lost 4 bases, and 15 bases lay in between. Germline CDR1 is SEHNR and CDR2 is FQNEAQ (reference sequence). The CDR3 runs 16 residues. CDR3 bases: TGTGCCAGCAGCTTAGCGGGAGGGGACAACTCCTATGGCTACACCTTC. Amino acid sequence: CASSLAGGDNSYGYTF.

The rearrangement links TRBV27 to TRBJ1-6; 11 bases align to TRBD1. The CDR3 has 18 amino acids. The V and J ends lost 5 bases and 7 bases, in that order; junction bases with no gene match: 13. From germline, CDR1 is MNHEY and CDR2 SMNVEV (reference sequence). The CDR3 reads CASSRPGQGVRVNSPLHF. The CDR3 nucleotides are TGTGCCAGCAGTCGACCGGGACAGGGGGTGAGGGTCAATTCACCCCTCCACTTT.

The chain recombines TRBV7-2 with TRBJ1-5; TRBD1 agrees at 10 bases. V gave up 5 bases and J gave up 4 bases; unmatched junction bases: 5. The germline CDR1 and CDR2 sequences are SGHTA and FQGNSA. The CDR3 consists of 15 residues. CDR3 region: CASSPRTGGNQPQHF. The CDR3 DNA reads TGTGCCAGCAGCCCCCGGACAGGGGGTAATCAGCCCCAGCATTTT.

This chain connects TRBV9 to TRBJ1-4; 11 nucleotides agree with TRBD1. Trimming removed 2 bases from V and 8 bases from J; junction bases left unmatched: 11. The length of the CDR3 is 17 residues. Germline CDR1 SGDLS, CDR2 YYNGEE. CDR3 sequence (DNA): TGTGCCAGCAGCGTGTCCGGGACAGGGGGTAGTGGGGAAAAACTGTTTTTT. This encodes CASSVSGTGGSGEKLFF.

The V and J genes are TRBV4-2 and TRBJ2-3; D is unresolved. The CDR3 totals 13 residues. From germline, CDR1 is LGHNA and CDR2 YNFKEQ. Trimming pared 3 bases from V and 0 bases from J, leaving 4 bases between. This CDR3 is CASSQDSTDTQYF. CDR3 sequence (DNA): TGTGCCAGCAGCCAGGATAGCACAGATACGCAGTATTTT.

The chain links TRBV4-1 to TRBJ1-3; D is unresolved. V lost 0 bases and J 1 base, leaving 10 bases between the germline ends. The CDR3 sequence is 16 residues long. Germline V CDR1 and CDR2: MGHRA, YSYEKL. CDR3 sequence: CASSQEGRRSGNTIYF. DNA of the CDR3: TGCGCCAGCAGCCAAGAGGGCCGGCGATCTGGAAACACCATATATTTT.

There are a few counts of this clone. The chain's CDR3 is CAWSSNENQPQHF. Here the CDR3 DNA reads TGTGCCTGGAGTTCGAACGAGAATCAGCCCCAGCATTTT. J is TRBJ1-5 and V is TRBV30; D is ambiguous. The CDR3 consists of 13 residues. From germline, CDR1 is GTSNPN and CDR2 SVGIG (reference sequence). The ends were cut back, 2 bases at V and 4 bases at J, with 9 bases in the middle.

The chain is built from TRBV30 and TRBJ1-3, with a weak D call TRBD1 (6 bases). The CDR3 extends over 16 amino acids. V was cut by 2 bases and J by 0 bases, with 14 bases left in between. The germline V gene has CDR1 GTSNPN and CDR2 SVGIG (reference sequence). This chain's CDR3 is CAWSRDGGRSGNTIYF. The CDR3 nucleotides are TGTGCCTGGAGTAGGGATGGGGGCCGCTCTGGAAACACCATATATTTT.

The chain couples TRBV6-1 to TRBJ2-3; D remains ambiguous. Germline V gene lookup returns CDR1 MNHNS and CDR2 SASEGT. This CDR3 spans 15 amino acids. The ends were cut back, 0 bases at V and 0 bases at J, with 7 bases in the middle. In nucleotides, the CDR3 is TGTGCCAGCAGTGAAGCGTATGGCAGCACAGATACGCAGTATTTT. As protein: CASSEAYGSTDTQYF.

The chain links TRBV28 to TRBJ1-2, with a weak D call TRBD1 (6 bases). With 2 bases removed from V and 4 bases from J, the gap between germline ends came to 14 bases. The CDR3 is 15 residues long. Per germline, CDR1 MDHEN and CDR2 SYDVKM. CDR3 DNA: TGTGCCAGCAGTTTACTCTGGGGGGCGGGCTATGGCTACACCTTC. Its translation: CASSLLWGAGYGYTF.

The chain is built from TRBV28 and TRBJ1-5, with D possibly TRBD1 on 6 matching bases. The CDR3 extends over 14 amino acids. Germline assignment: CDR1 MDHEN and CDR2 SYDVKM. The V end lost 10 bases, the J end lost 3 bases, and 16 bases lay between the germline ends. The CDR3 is CAISGPGANQPQHF. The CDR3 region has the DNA TGTGCCATATCGGGCCCAGGGGCCAATCAGCCCCAGCATTTT.

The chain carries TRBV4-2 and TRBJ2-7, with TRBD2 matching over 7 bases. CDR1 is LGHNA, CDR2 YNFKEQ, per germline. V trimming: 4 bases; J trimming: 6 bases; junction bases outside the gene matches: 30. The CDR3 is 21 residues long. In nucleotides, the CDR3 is TGTGCCAGCAGCCCCTTGGGGCCCTCGGGGCTACTCGCGGGGGTCTCTTCCGAGCAGTACTTC. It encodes CASSPLGPSGLLAGVSSEQYF.

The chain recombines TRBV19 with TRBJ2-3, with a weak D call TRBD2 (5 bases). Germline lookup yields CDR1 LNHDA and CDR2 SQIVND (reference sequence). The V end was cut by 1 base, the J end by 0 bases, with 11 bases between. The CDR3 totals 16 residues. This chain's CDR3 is CASSIVGGSSTDTQYF. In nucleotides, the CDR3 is TGTGCCAGTAGTATAGTCGGAGGATCAAGCACAGATACGCAGTATTTT.

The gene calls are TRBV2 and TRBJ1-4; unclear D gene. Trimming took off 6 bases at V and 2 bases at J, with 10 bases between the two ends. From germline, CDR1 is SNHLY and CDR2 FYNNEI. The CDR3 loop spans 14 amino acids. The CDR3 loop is CASSLGWTNEKLFF. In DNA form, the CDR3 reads TGTGCCAGCAGCCTGGGGTGGACTAATGAAAAACTGTTTTTT. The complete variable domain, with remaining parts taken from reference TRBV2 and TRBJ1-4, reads EPEVTQTPSHQVTQMGQEVILRCVPISNHLYFYWYRQILGQKVEFLVSFYNNEISEKSEIFDDQFSVERPDGSNFTLKIRSTKLEDSAMYFCASSLGWTNEKLFFGSGTQLSVL.

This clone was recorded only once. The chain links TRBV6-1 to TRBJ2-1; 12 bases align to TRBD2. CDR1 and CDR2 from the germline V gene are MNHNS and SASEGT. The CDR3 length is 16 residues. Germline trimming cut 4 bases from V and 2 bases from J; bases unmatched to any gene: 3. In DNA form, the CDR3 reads TGTGCCAGCAGTGGACTAGCGGGAGATACCTACAATGAGCAGTTCTTC. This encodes CASSGLAGDTYNEQFF.

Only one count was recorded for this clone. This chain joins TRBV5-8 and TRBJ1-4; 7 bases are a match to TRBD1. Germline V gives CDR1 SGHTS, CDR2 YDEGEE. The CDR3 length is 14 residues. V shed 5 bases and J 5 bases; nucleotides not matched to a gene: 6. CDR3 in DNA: TGTGCCAGCAGGGCCGGGACAGCAAATGAAAAACTGTTTTTT. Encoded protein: CASRAGTANEKLFF.